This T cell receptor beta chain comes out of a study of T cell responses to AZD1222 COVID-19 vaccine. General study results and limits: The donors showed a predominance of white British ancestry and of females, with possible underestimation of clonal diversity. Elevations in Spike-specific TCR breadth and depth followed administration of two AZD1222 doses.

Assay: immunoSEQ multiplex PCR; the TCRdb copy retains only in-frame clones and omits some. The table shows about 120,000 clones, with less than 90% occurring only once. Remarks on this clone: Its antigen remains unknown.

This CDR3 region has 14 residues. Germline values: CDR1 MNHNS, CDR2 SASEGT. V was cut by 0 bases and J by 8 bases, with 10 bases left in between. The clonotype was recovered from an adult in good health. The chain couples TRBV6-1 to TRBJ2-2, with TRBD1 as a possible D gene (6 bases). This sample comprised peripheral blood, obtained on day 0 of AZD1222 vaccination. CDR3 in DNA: TGTGCCAGCAGTGAAGCCCTTGGGACAGGGGAGCTGTTTTTT. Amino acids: CASSEALGTGELFF.